Listed here is a single TCR beta chain. It has no known antigen specificity. The input lacks base qualities; no much larger clone sits a single base away. Instrument on record: Illumina HiSeq 1500. The raw public data were reprocessed by TCRdb itself: fastp quality trimming at Q25, MiXCR clonotype calling, in-frame beta chains only. Identical CDR3 proteins give one entry, which carries the most common genes and DNA. The sample table shows 650,000 to 900,000 distinct CDR3 sequences, and about 33% are seen once. The leading ten clones occupy about an eighth of the sample. The treatment or condition label, read with the paper, signifies: in vitro stimulation with specific CMV peptide epitopes to enrich CMV-specific T cells. Via the germline V gene, CDR1 is SGHVS and CDR2 FQNEAQ. There are 12 amino acids in the CDR3, from cysteine to phenylalanine inclusive. Of the read, only the CDR3 DNA is kept; its 36 bases are in frame from base 1. Between the V and J ends, shortened by 10 bases and 6 bases respectively, the junction contains 12 bases.

The data were taken from a study of T cell repertoires in cytomegalovirus infection (dated by TCRdb to about 2019). Regarding the complete study: Peptide stimulations targeted recently identified HLA-C-restricted CMV epitopes, whose presentation resists viral immunomodulation, together with well-studied HLA-B-restricted epitopes. Because public TCR beta signatures pointed to carriage of CMV infection together with the matching HLA type, the HLA type of each donor mattered for the analysis. What the research found in general, with its limitations: The ex vivo response was dominated by HLA-C-restricted CMV-specific TCR beta clonotypes, which also provided the single most frequent clonotype in two of eight donors. In both this cohort and an independent roughly 350-donor cohort, the cumulative frequency of public TCR beta family members distinguished carriers of CMV infection plus the relevant HLA type.

The chain employs TRBV7-8 and TRBJ2-2; the D gene assignment is ambiguous. Sequencing was performed on cultured CD8+ T cells from PBMCs, taken from culture after CMV antigen stimulation. The receptor comes from a human donor in good health (CMV status not recorded). Some clones in this sample may be carry-over from other donors' samples. The nucleotides read TGTGCCATAGAAGGGTTTGCCGGGGAGCTGTTTTTT. Its protein product is CAIEGFAGELFF.